Below, one TCR beta chain is given with its context. The target antigen is unknown. These data come from a study of T cell repertoires in cytomegalovirus infection. Each CDR3 protein is one row after TCRdb ran MiXCR on the reads. The profile shows 110,000 to 150,000 distinct CDR3 sequences, about 32% of them singletons. The specimen was CD8+ T cells from cultured PBMCs, collected from culture after CMV antigen stimulation. The sequence was obtained from a human donor in good health (CMV status not recorded). Some clones in this sample may be carry-over from other donors' samples.

The CDR3 sequence: CASSLRLAAYPVYNEQFF. DNA for the CDR3: TGTGCCAGCAGTCTGAGACTAGCGGCGTACCCAGTTTACAATGAGCAGTTCTTC. The chain employs TRBV28 and TRBJ2-1; TRBD2 matches 9 bases. V was pared by 5 bases and J by 4 bases, with 15 bases of the junction left unmatched. Per the germline V gene, CDR1 is MDHEN and CDR2 is SYDVKM. This CDR3 is built from 18 residues.